These T cell receptor beta chains were read from a single sample in a study of blood T cell repertoires in COVID-19. Clones were sequenced by immunoSEQ multiplex PCR, and TCRdb holds only the in-frame ones, with some missing. The data show 200,000 or so clones, with 60% to 85% seen just once and about 5.5% held by the top ten. The sequenced sample consisted of peripheral blood. The source is a woman in her sixties or seventies with acute or convalescent COVID-19. The CDR3 runs from the conserved cysteine through the conserved F or W. D genes are given only for firm matches. Expanded clones get a size class; other rows say once, few or many, or leave the size out.

DNA: TGCGCCAGCAGCAACGGGGGGGCCTCCTACAATGAGCAGTTCTTC
CDR3: CASSNGGASYNEQFF
size: NA
V: TRBV4-1
J: TRBJ2-1
D: TRBD2

DNA: TGTGCCAGCACCCCGACAGGCGCTTACAATGAGCAGTTCTTC
CDR3: CASTPTGAYNEQFF
size: NA
V: TRBV5-4
J: TRBJ2-1
D: NA

DNA: TGTGCCAGCAGCTTAGGGACTAGAGGTTATACGCAGTATTTT
CDR3: CASSLGTRGYTQYF
size: NA
V: TRBV7-8
J: TRBJ2-3
D: TRBD2

DNA: TGTGCCAGCAGCCCAACAGGGGGAAGCACAGATACGCAGTATTTT
CDR3: CASSPTGGSTDTQYF
size: few
V: TRBV3-1/TRBV3-2
J: TRBJ2-3
D: TRBD1

DNA: TGTGCCAGCAGTTTATCCTCGACAGGGACCAATCAGCCCCAGCATTTT
CDR3: CASSLSSTGTNQPQHF
size: few
V: TRBV27
J: TRBJ1-5
D: TRBD1

DNA: TGTGCCAGCAGCTCCCGGGACAGGGGGCACAATGAGCAGTTCTTC
CDR3: CASSSRDRGHNEQFF
size: NA
V: TRBV7-6
J: TRBJ2-1
D: TRBD1

DNA: TGTGCCAGCAAAGGGGGACATAGTCAGCCCCAGCATTTT
CDR3: CASKGGHSQPQHF
size: NA
V: TRBV27
J: TRBJ1-5
D: NA

DNA: TGCAGTGCCGACCCCCAAATAGACAGGCACTTC
CDR3: CSADPQIDRHF
size: NA
V: TRBV20-1
J: TRBJ2-7
D: NA

DNA: TGTGCCAGCAGTTTGTCACAGGGGGCTCGTATTCAGTATTTT
CDR3: CASSLSQGARIQYF
size: NA
V: TRBV28
J: TRBJ2-3
D: TRBD1

DNA: TGTGCCACCAGTCCTACAGGGACCGGGGCCAACGTCCTGACTTTC
CDR3: CATSPTGTGANVLTF
size: NA
V: TRBV24-1
J: TRBJ2-6
D: NA

DNA: TGTGCCAGCAGCTTGTCGGGGACATCGTACCAAGAGACCCAGTACTTC
CDR3: CASSLSGTSYQETQYF
size: NA
V: TRBV5-4
J: TRBJ2-5
D: NA

DNA: TGCGCCAGCAGCTTGGGTGGGACACTTAACTACGAGCAGTACTTC
CDR3: CASSLGGTLNYEQYF
size: NA
V: TRBV5-1
J: TRBJ2-7
D: NA

DNA: TGTGCCAGTGGCGACCGGGACAGGGCGAACACCGGGGAGCTGTTTTTT
CDR3: CASGDRDRANTGELFF
size: NA
V: TRBV19
J: TRBJ2-2
D: TRBD1

DNA: TGTGCCAGCAGCCCGACGTCAGCGGGGAATACGCAGTATTTT
CDR3: CASSPTSAGNTQYF
size: NA
V: TRBV28
J: TRBJ2-3
D: TRBD2

DNA: TGTGCCATCAGCAGGGGGCATGGCAATCAGCCCCAGCATTTT
CDR3: CAISRGHGNQPQHF
size: NA
V: TRBV10-3
J: TRBJ1-5
D: TRBD1

DNA: TGTGCCAGCAGCCTATCCACTTATCAGCCCCAGCATTTT
CDR3: CASSLSTYQPQHF
size: few
V: TRBV6-5
J: TRBJ1-5
D: NA

DNA: TGTGCCAGCAGATCCGGAGGCCACTATGGCTACACCTTC
CDR3: CASRSGGHYGYTF
size: NA
V: TRBV12-3/TRBV12-4
J: TRBJ1-2
D: NA